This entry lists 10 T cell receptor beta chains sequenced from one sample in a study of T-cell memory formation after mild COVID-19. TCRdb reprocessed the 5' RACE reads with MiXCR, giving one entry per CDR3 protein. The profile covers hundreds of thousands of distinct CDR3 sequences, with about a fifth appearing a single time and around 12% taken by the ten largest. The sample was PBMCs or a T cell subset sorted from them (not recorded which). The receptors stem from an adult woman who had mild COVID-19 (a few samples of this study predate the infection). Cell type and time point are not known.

Here the CDR3 DNA reads TGTGCCACCAGGGGAGGGGGGGCGAACACCGGGGAGCTGTTTTTT. Residues: CATRGGGANTGELFF. The chain uses TRBV15 and TRBJ2-2, with a possible D match to TRBD2 (7 bases). The germline V gene encodes CDR1 LNHNV and CDR2 YYDKDF (reference sequence). CDR3 length: 15 residues. V was clipped by 6 bases and J by 0 bases, with 11 bases between them.

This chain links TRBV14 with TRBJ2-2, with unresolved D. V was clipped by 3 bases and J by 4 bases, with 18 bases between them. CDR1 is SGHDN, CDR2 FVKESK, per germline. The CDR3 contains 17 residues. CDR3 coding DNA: TGTGCCAGCAGCCAGCTTCAATGGGTGATGGGCACCGGGGAGCTGTTTTTT. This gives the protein CASSQLQWVMGTGELFF.

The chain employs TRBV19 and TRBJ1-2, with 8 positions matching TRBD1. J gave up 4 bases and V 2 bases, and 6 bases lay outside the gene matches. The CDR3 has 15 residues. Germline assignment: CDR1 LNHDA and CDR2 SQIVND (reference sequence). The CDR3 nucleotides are TGTGCCAGTAGTATAAGCGGACAGGGAGTCTATGGCTACACCTTC. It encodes CASSISGQGVYGYTF.

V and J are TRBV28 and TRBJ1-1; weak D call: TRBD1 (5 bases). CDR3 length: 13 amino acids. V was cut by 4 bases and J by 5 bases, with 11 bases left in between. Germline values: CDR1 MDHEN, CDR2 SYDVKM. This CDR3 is CASSWGRETEAFF. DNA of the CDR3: TGTGCCAGCAGTTGGGGCAGGGAGACTGAAGCTTTCTTT. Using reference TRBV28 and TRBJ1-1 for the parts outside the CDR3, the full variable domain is DVKVTQSSRYLVKRTGEKVFLECVQDMDHENMFWYRQDPGLGLRLIYFSYDVKMKEKGDIPEGYSVSREKKERFSLILESASTNQTSMYLCASSWGRETEAFFGQGTRLTVV.

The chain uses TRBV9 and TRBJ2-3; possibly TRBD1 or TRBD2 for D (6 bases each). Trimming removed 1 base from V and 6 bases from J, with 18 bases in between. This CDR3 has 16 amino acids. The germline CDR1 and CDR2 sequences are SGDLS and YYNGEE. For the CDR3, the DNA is TGTGCCAGCAGCGTATGGGGGGACAAGACCGTCGATACGCAGTATTTT. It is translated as CASSVWGDKTVDTQYF.

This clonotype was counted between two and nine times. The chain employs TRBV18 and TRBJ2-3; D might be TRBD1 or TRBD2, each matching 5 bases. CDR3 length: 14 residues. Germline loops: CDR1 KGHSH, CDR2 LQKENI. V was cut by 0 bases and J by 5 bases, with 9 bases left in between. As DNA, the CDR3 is TGTGCCAGCTCACCACCCGCTGGGGGAGATACGCAGTATTTT. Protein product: CASSPPAGGDTQYF. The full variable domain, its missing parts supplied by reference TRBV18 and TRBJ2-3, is NAGVMQNPRHLVRRRGQEARLRCSPMKGHSHVYWYRQLPEEGLKFMVYLQKENIIDESGMPKERFSAEFPKEGPSILRIQQVVRGDSAAYFCASSPPAGGDTQYFGPGTRLTVL.

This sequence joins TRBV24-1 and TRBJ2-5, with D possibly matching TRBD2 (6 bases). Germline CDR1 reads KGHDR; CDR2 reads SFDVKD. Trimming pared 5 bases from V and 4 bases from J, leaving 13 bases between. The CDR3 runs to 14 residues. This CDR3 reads CATSASGVGETQYF. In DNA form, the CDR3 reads TGTGCCACCAGTGCCTCGGGAGTAGGAGAGACCCAGTACTTC.

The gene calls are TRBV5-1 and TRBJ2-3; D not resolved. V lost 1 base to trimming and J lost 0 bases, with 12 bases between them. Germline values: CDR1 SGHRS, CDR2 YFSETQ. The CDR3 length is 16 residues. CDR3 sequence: CASSLNPAPSTDTQYF. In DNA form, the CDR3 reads TGCGCCAGCAGCTTGAACCCAGCCCCAAGCACAGATACGCAGTATTTT.

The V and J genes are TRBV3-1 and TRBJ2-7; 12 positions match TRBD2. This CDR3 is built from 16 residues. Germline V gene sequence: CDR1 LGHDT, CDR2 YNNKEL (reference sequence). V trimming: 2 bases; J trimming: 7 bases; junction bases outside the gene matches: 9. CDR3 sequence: CASSQHRLAGEEEQYF. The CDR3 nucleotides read TGTGCCAGCAGCCAACACCGACTAGCGGGAGAAGAAGAGCAGTACTTC.

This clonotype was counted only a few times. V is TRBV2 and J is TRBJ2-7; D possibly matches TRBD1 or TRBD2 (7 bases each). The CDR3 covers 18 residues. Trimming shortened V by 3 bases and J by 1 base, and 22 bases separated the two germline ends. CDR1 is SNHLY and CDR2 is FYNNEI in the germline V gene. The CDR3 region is CASSDGGDSQGISYEQYF. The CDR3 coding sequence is TGTGCCAGCAGTGATGGGGGGGACAGCCAGGGTATTTCCTACGAGCAGTACTTC.